Listed below are T cell receptor beta chains from one sample, sequenced in a study of beta chain features in type 1 diabetes. The data were produced by immunoSEQ multiplex PCR, yet TCRdb's version contains in-frame clones alone and is incomplete. The sample lists 200,000 to 250,000 clones, around 26% seen once, with approximately 4% in the top ten. Sequencing was performed on central memory CD4+ T cells from blood. These receptors originate from a man aged 25 to 40 in good health. CDR3s include the opening cysteine and the closing phenylalanine or tryptophan. The D gene is left open where the match is weak. The listing skips clone size in some rows; elsewhere it reads once, few, many or a size class.

cdr3_length	clone_size	v_call	j_call	d_call	cdr3_nt	cdr3_aa
15	-	TRBV7-2	TRBJ2-1	TRBD2	TGTGCCAGCAGACCCGGGACTAGCTCCTACAATGAGCAGTTCTTC	CASRPGTSSYNEQFF
14	-	TRBV5-6	TRBJ1-1	TRBD1	TGTGCCAGCAGCGTGGACAGGGGACGGACTGAAGCTTTCTTT	CASSVDRGRTEAFF
15	-	TRBV14	TRBJ2-7	TRBD1	TGTGCCAGCAGCCAGAAACAGGGGGCTGTCTACGAGCAGTACTTC	CASSQKQGAVYEQYF
13	-	TRBV7-2	TRBJ1-5	-	TGTGCCAGCAGCTCTTCTCCGGATCAGCCCCAGCATTTT	CASSSSPDQPQHF
11	-	TRBV5-1	TRBJ2-1	-	TGCGCCAGCAGCCCGGAATATGAGCAGTTCTTC	CASSPEYEQFF
14	-	TRBV30	TRBJ1-1	TRBD1	TGTGCCTGGAGTGTAGGAGGGGGCAGGACTGAAGCTTTCTTT	CAWSVGGGRTEAFF
14	-	TRBV6-6	TRBJ1-5	-	TGTGCCAGCGTCTCCGGGACGGGATATCAGCCCCAGCATTTT	CASVSGTGYQPQHF
16	few	TRBV9	TRBJ1-2	-	TGTGCCAGCAGCGCAGGTGGGGGGAGCCCAAACTATGGCTACACCTTC	CASSAGGGSPNYGYTF
12	-	TRBV7-9	TRBJ2-7	-	TGTGCCAGCAGCTTAGGCAGGGGCGAGCAGTACTTC	CASSLGRGEQYF
15	few	TRBV7-2	TRBJ1-4	-	TGTGCCAGCAGTCCGGCACTCTCCAGGGGTGAAAAACTGTTTTTT	CASSPALSRGEKLFF
15	few	TRBV29-1	TRBJ2-1	-	TGCAGCGCCTCACTAGCAAGGCTAACCTACAATGAGCAGTTCTTC	CSASLARLTYNEQFF
14	-	TRBV5-4	TRBJ2-1	-	TGTGCCAGCAGACGAGGGGGGTCCGTGAGTGAGCAGTTCTTC	CASRRGGSVSEQFF
14	few	TRBV12-5	TRBJ1-1	TRBD1	TGTGCTAGCGGTTCGTGGGGACAGTTTACTGAAGCTTTCTTT	CASGSWGQFTEAFF
14	-	TRBV29-1	TRBJ2-3	-	TGCAGCGTTGAATCGGGGGTGGGCACAGATACGCAGTATTTT	CSVESGVGTDTQYF
15	few	TRBV29-1	TRBJ1-2	TRBD1	TGCAGCGTTGAAGAATTCGGGACAGGGGGCCGCGGCTACACCTTC	CSVEEFGTGGRGYTF
14	many	TRBV10-3	TRBJ2-1	-	TGTGCCATCGGCTCAGGGACCGGCGTTTATGAGCAGTTCTTC	CAIGSGTGVYEQFF
15	-	TRBV7-2	TRBJ2-1	-	TGTGCCAGCAGCGGTGGACAGCCAGCATACAATGAGCAGTTCTTC	CASSGGQPAYNEQFF
12	few	TRBV10-3	TRBJ2-1	TRBD2	TGTGCCATCAGTTTAGCGGGAGATGAGCAGTTCTTC	CAISLAGDEQFF
14	-	TRBV2	TRBJ2-3	-	TGTGCCAGCAGCGTCGGGACTTCCACAGATACGCAGTATTTT	CASSVGTSTDTQYF
15	-	TRBV13	TRBJ1-2	TRBD1	TGTGCCAGCAGCTTTGGCCGGAGACAGGGGCATGGCTACACCTTC	CASSFGRRQGHGYTF
13	few	TRBV27	TRBJ2-7	-	TGTGCCAGAATCCAGAGAGTAAGCTACGAGCAGTACTTC	CARIQRVSYEQYF
21	-	TRBV6-1	TRBJ2-1	TRBD1	TGTGCCAGCAGTGAAGCTCTTGCCGGGACAGGGGTGTTCGGCTCCTACAATGAGCAGTTCTTC	CASSEALAGTGVFGSYNEQFF
13	few	TRBV29-1	TRBJ1-2	TRBD1	TGCAGCGTTGAAGCCGGACAGGGGGTTGGCTACACCTTC	CSVEAGQGVGYTF
11	-	TRBV7-2	TRBJ2-7	-	TGTGCCAGCAGCTCGTACTACGAGCAGTACTTC	CASSSYYEQYF
16	few	TRBV11-2	TRBJ2-1	TRBD2	TGTGCCAGCAGCTTACTCTTAGCGGGAGGGTCGAATGAGCAGTTCTTC	CASSLLLAGGSNEQFF
15	-	TRBV4-3	TRBJ2-1	-	TGCGCCAGCAGCCAAGAGGGGCAACCCGGGAATGAGCAGTTCTTC	CASSQEGQPGNEQFF
16	-	TRBV2	TRBJ2-5	TRBD2	TGTGCCAGCAGTGCTGGACTAGCGGGAGGTCGGGAGACCCAGTACTTC	CASSAGLAGGRETQYF
15	few	TRBV28	TRBJ1-1	-	TGTGCCAGCACCACGCCGGTGAGCTTGAACACTGAAGCTTTCTTT	CASTTPVSLNTEAFF
15	few	TRBV7-2	TRBJ1-6	TRBD1	TGTGCCAGCAGCTCCCGGACAGGGGATAATTCACCCCTCCACTTT	CASSSRTGDNSPLHF
15	-	TRBV9	TRBJ1-5	-	TGTGCCAGCAGCCCAGGGCAGAGCGGCAATCAGCCCCAGCATTTT	CASSPGQSGNQPQHF